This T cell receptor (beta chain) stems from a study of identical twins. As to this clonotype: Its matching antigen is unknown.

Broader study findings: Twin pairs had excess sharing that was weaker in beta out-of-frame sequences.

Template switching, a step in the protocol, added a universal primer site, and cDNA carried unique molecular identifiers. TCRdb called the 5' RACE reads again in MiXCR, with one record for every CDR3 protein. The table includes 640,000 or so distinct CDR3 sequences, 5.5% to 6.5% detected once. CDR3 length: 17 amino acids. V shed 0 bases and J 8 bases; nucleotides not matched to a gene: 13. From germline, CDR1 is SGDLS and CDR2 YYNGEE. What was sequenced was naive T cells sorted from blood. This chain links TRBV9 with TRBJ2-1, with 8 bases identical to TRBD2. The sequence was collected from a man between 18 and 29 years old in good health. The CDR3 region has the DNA TGTGCCAGCAGCGTAGATGGCGGGAGGTTTTATATCGATGAGCAGTTCTTC. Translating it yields CASSVDGGRFYIDEQFF.